The 14 T cell receptor beta chains below all came from one sample that was sequenced in a study of T cell changes during pregnancy in multiple sclerosis. TCRdb's table, derived via immunoSEQ multiplex PCR, lists solely in-frame clones and lacks some. The sample comprises about 40,000 clones, almost 95% of which are singletons, and approximately 0.35% rests with the top ten. The sequences come from CD4+ T cells from peripheral blood mononuclear cells, collected after pregnancy. The receptors here all came from a female donor with multiple sclerosis, enrolled in a pregnancy study.

The genes are TRBV7-9 and TRBJ1-1, with a possible D match to TRBD1 (5 bases). Germline V CDR1 and CDR2: SEHNR, FQNEAQ (reference sequence). There are 15 residues in the CDR3. The V gene lost 1 base and the J gene lost 4 bases, with 13 bases spanning the gap. The CDR3 DNA is TGTGCCAGCAGCTTAGTTCCGGGGGGTGGCACTGAAGCTTTCTTT. Amino acids: CASSLVPGGGTEAFF.

This chain connects TRBV5-1 to TRBJ2-1; 10 nucleotides match TRBD2. Germline V gene data show CDR1 as SGHRS and CDR2 as YFSETQ. The CDR3 consists of 17 residues. Trimming took 4 bases from V and 4 from J; bases not matched to a gene: 11. This chain's CDR3 is CASSGGFGSGGYNEQFF. The CDR3 region has the DNA TGCGCCAGCAGCGGCGGCTTCGGTAGCGGGGGGTACAATGAGCAGTTCTTC.

The rearrangement joins TRBV6-1 to TRBJ2-7; D gene ambiguous. The germline CDR1 and CDR2 sequences are MNHNS and SASEGT. This CDR3 region has 11 residues. Deletions cut 6 bases from V and 3 bases from J, with 6 bases between. DNA of the CDR3: TGTGCCAGCAGGGAGAGCTACGAGCAGTACTTC. Amino acid sequence: CASRESYEQYF.

The chain has TRBV2 and TRBJ1-6; 10 bases align to TRBD1. Germline V CDR1 and CDR2: SNHLY, FYNNEI. This CDR3 spans 17 amino acids. V gave up 6 bases and J gave up 4 bases; unmatched junction bases: 9. The CDR3 spells CASSPRGQGSYNSPLHF. The CDR3, as DNA: TGTGCCAGCAGCCCGAGGGGACAGGGGTCATATAATTCACCCCTCCACTTT. Full variable domain (rest looked up from reference TRBV2 and TRBJ1-6): EPEVTQTPSHQVTQMGQEVILRCVPISNHLYFYWYRQILGQKVEFLVSFYNNEISEKSEIFDDQFSVERPDGSNFTLKIRSTKLEDSAMYFCASSPRGQGSYNSPLHFGNGTRLTVT.

This sequence joins TRBV11-2 and TRBJ2-3; 10 nucleotides match TRBD2. From germline, CDR1 is SGHAT and CDR2 FQNNGV. Losses at the gene ends were 5 bases for V and 4 bases for J; bases not matched to a gene: 12. The CDR3 covers 17 residues. The CDR3 loop is CASSLLAGATSADTQYF. In nucleotides, the CDR3 is TGTGCCAGCAGCCTCCTAGCGGGGGCGACGTCCGCAGATACGCAGTATTTT.

V gene TRBV7-9 combines with J gene TRBJ2-3; D unresolved. Trimming shortened V by 5 bases and J by 1 base, and 4 bases separated the two germline ends. The CDR3 totals 12 residues. Germline CDR1 SEHNR, CDR2 FQNEAQ (reference sequence). The CDR3 DNA reads TGTGCCAGCAGCCTCGGCACAGATACGCAGTATTTT. Translated: CASSLGTDTQYF. The whole variable domain, filled in from reference TRBV7-9 and TRBJ2-3, reads DTGVSQNPRHKITKRGQNVTFRCDPISEHNRLYWYRQTLGQGPEFLTYFQNEAQLEKSRLLSDRFSAERPKGSFSTLEIQRTEQGDSAMYLCASSLGTDTQYFGPGTRLTVL.

The chain combines TRBV4-1 with TRBJ1-5; D may be TRBD1 (6 bases). CDR3 length: 16 amino acids. V lost 4 bases and J 0 bases, leaving 13 bases between the germline ends. Per the germline V gene, CDR1 is MGHRA and CDR2 is YSYEKL. CDR3 loop: CASSPTRGVSNQPQHF. DNA for the CDR3: TGCGCCAGCAGCCCAACCAGGGGAGTTAGCAATCAGCCCCAGCATTTT.

The rearrangement links TRBV30 to TRBJ1-1; 8 bases are a match to TRBD1. Losses at the gene ends were 5 bases for V and 12 bases for J; bases not matched to a gene: 5. Germline V lookup: CDR1 GTSNPN, CDR2 SVGIG (reference sequence). The CDR3 sequence is 10 residues long. Here the CDR3 reads CAWGDRQTFF. CDR3 in DNA: TGTGCCTGGGGGGACAGGCAGACTTTCTTT.

This rearrangement joins TRBV6-5 to TRBJ1-4; 8 nucleotides align to TRBD1. From germline, CDR1 is MNHEY and CDR2 SVGAGI. With 4 bases clipped from V and 5 bases from J, the junction kept 6 bases outside the gene matches. The CDR3 spans 15 residues. The CDR3 here is CASSFDQGANEKLFF. The CDR3 region has the DNA TGTGCCAGCAGTTTCGATCAGGGGGCAAATGAAAAACTGTTTTTT.

This rearrangement joins TRBV19 to TRBJ1-2; D possibly corresponds to TRBD1 (6 bases). The CDR3 has 13 residues. V was pared by 7 bases and J by 4 bases, with 13 bases between. Looked up from germline, CDR1 is LNHDA and CDR2 is SQIVND (reference sequence). The CDR3 sequence is CASTEGGAYGYTF. In DNA form, the CDR3 reads TGTGCCAGTACGGAGGGGGGGGCCTATGGCTACACCTTC.

The chain carries TRBV9 and TRBJ2-3, with TRBD2 matching 7 bases. The trim removed 0 bases at V and 3 bases at J, leaving 1 base unmatched. The CDR3 length is 14 residues. Germline V gene lookup returns CDR1 SGDLS and CDR2 YYNGEE. CDR3 DNA sequence: TGTGCCAGCAGCGTAGATAGCGGGACAGATACGCAGTATTTT. Its translation: CASSVDSGTDTQYF.

The chain uses TRBV1 and TRBJ1-5; TRBD1, the table's D call, was not compared with the DNA. TRBV1 is a known pseudogene. This CDR3 region has 17 residues. The CDR3 is CTSSQDGISQGYQPQHF. The CDR3 coding sequence is TGCACCAGCAGCCAAGACGGAATATCGCAGGGCTATCAGCCCCAGCATTTT.

J is TRBJ2-1 and V is TRBV12-5; 9 bases match TRBD1. This CDR3 has 15 residues. Trimming at V came to 4 bases and at J to 8 bases, leaving 9 bases not matched to a gene. The germline CDR1 and CDR2 sequences are LGHNT and FRNRAP. The CDR3 loop is CASGSRDRAYHEQFF. CDR3 nucleotide sequence: TGTGCTAGTGGTTCCCGGGACAGGGCATACCATGAGCAGTTCTTC.

CDR3 in amino acids: CASTRRPHRDNEKLFF. The CDR3 bases are TGTGCCAGCACCCGAAGGCCCCACAGGGATAATGAAAAACTGTTTTTT. The chain combines TRBV2 with TRBJ1-4; maybe TRBD1 (6 bases). This CDR3 has 16 residues. Germline V gene lookup returns CDR1 SNHLY and CDR2 FYNNEI. Trimming shortened V by 7 bases and J by 4 bases, and 19 bases separated the two germline ends.